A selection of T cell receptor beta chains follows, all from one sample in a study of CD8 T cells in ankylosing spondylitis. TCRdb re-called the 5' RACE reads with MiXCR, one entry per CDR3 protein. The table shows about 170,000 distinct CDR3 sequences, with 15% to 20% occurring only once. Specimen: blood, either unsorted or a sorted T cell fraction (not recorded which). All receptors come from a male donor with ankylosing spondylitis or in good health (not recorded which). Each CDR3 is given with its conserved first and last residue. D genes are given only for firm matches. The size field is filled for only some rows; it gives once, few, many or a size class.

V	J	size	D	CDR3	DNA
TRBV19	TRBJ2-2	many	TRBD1	CASSPWTGDFTGELFF	TGTGCCAGTAGTCCCTGGACAGGGGACTTCACCGGGGAGCTGTTTTTT
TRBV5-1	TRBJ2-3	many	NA	CASSLGDRTTDTQYF	TGCGCCAGCAGCTTGGGAGACAGGACAACAGATACGCAGTATTTT
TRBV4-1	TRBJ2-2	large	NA	CASSQDRSTGELFF	TGCGCCAGCAGCCAAGATCGCTCTACCGGGGAGCTGTTTTTT
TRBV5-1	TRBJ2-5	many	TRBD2	CASSLPSGRQTQYF	TGCGCCAGCAGCTTGCCTAGCGGGAGGCAGACCCAGTACTTC
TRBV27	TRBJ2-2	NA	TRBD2	CASSLSGANTGELFF	TGTGCCAGCAGTTTGAGCGGGGCGAACACCGGGGAGCTGTTTTTT
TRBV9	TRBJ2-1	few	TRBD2	CASSVSGSTYNEQFF	TGTGCCAGCAGCGTCAGCGGGAGCACGTACAATGAGCAGTTCTTC
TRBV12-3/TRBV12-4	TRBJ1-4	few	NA	CASRAGQRGREKLFF	TGTGCCAGCAGAGCCGGACAGCGCGGGCGAGAAAAACTGTTTTTT
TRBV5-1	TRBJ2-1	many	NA	CASSLALRNEQFF	TGCGCCAGCAGCTTGGCCCTACGAAATGAGCAGTTCTTC
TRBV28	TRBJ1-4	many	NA	CASTRREKLFF	TGTGCCAGCACTCGCAGGGAAAAACTGTTTTTT
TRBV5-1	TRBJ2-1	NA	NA	CASSPGWREAYNEQFF	TGCGCCAGCTCTCCGGGGTGGCGGGAAGCCTACAATGAGCAGTTCTTC
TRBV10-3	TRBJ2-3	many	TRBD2	CATEGTSGAHTQYF	TGTGCCACCGAGGGGACTAGCGGCGCTCATACGCAGTATTTT
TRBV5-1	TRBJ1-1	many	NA	CASSDPGGEAFF	TGCGCCAGCAGCGATCCGGGAGGTGAAGCTTTCTTT
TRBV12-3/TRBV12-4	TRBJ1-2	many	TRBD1	CASSPGQTYGYTF	TGTGCCAGCAGTCCGGGACAGACCTATGGCTACACCTTC